The T cell receptor beta chain under discussion was sequenced for a study of shared clonotypes between healthy human individuals. Study conclusions and caveats: Sorted-subset sequencing was shown by rarefaction to be incomplete despite large depth. Several donors shared around 5% of their naive CD4 clonotypes.

Trimming left V 7 bases short and J 5 bases short, with 8 bases between. Looked up from germline, CDR1 is SNHLY and CDR2 is FYNNEI. The CDR3 spans 11 residues. Healthy adults negative for HIV, lacking recent acute infections or vaccinations, served as donors. From CD4+ cells came CD45RA+ naive and CD45RA-negative memory subsets. Some clones are missing from TCRdb's copy, which holds only in-frame ones; the method was immunoSEQ multiplex PCR. The table records some 1 million clones, more than 60% of them present only once. Regarding this clone: Its antigen is undetermined.

This TCR derives from a young man in good health. The chain employs TRBV2 and TRBJ1-1, with D hard to call. Sequenced input: memory CD4+ T cells sorted from blood. Subset of the sample: CD45RA-negative fraction. The chain's CDR3 is CASIFWTEAFF. The CDR3 region has the DNA TGTGCCAGCATCTTTTGGACTGAAGCTTTCTTT.